This TCR beta chain was observed in a study of T-cell memory formation after mild COVID-19. Notes on the study in general: Contracting clones from day 15 to 85 had balanced CD4/CD8; later expanders favoured CD4+. Contracting CD4+ clones sat mainly in CM and EM; CD8+ in EMRA.

Trimming pared 6 bases from V and 2 bases from J, leaving 13 bases between. Germline V CDR1 and CDR2: SEHNR, FQNEAQ (reference sequence). This CDR3 is 14 amino acids long. 5'RACE with constant-segment primers yielded barcoded, UMI-tagged TCR alpha and TCR beta cDNA libraries. Each CDR3 protein is one row after TCRdb ran MiXCR on the 5' RACE reads. Of about 150,000 distinct CDR3 sequences in the sample, roughly 15% are singletons; the top ten hold 13% to 15%. Details on this clonotype: Its antigen is undetermined.

Sequenced: PBMCs or a T cell subset sorted from them (not recorded which). The chain employs TRBV7-9 and TRBJ2-5; D uncertain. This clonotype was obtained from an adult woman who had mild COVID-19 (a few samples of this study predate the infection). Cell type and time point are not known. CDR3: CASSSDLIQETQYF. The CDR3 DNA reads TGTGCCAGCAGTTCGGACCTTATACAAGAGACCCAGTACTTC.